The 18 T cell receptor beta chains presented below share a single source sample, sequenced in a study of Graves' ophthalmopathy and Graves' hyperthyroidism. Amplification from RNA transcripts yielded the TCR beta CDR3 regions. The authors performed first-round RT-PCR with HTBI primers and then a second-round multiplex PCR. TCRdb re-derived calls from the multiplex PCR reads in MiXCR, one entry per CDR3 protein. This sample yields hundreds of thousands of distinct CDR3 sequences, of which over 20% are seen a single time; approximately 7.7% belongs to the top ten. The sequencing input was peripheral blood. The receptors come from a woman between 18 and 30 years old with stable Graves' hyperthyroidism. Some clones in this sample may be carry-over from other donors' samples.

The chain couples TRBV29-1 to TRBJ1-1; D unresolved. The germline gives CDR1 SQVTM, CDR2 ANQGSEA. V was cut by 6 bases and J by 3 bases, with 14 bases left in between. The CDR3 length is 13 residues. CDR3 coding DNA: TGCAGCGTCACAACTCCTGGGGACACTGAAGCTTTCTTT. Translating gives CSVTTPGDTEAFF.

This rearrangement joins TRBV12-3 or TRBV12-4 to TRBJ1-1; 7 nucleotides line up with TRBD1. Trimming cost V 2 bases and J 5 bases; bases outside gene matches: 8. The CDR3 loop spans 15 amino acids. Here the CDR3 reads CASSLLQGIRTEAFF. CDR3 DNA: TGTGCCAGCAGTTTACTACAGGGGATCAGGACTGAAGCTTTCTTT.

V is TRBV29-1 and J is TRBJ2-7, with D uncertain. The V gene's germline CDR1 is SQVTM and CDR2 ANQGSEA. There are 13 residues in the CDR3. V lost 4 bases and J lost 2, with 12 bases in between. In DNA, the CDR3 is TGCAGCGTTGTCCCTCCCCCGGCCTACGAGCAGTACTTC. Its translation: CSVVPPPAYEQYF.

This clonotype came up once. Compared with germline, one end of the junction differs, possibly owing to a read error. J is TRBJ1-1 and V is TRBV5-1; no firm D call. This CDR3 is built from 13 residues. Germline V CDR1 and CDR2: SGHRS, YFSETQ. CDR3 amino acids: CASRQTMNTESFF. As DNA, the CDR3 is TGCGCCAGCAGACAAACCATGAACACTGAATCTTTCTTT.

This rearrangement joins TRBV6-1 to TRBJ2-4, with D possibly matching TRBD2 (6 bases). This CDR3 is built from 17 residues. Per germline, CDR1 MNHNS and CDR2 SASEGT. V was shortened by 7 bases and J by 0 bases, with 19 bases between the two germline ends. The CDR3: CASTREDSFVAKNIQYF. As DNA, the CDR3 is TGTGCCAGCACGAGGGAGGACTCTTTCGTAGCCAAAAACATTCAGTACTTC.

This clonotype was found a few times. This chain joins TRBV11-2 and TRBJ1-1; maybe TRBD1 (5 bases). The CDR3 totals 14 residues. V was trimmed by 5 bases and J by 5 bases, leaving 15 bases between them. Germline CDR1 and CDR2: SGHAT and FQNNGV. The CDR3 here is CASSPPPGGTEAFF. DNA for the CDR3: TGTGCCAGCAGCCCACCGCCTGGGGGGACTGAAGCTTTCTTT.

In its sample, this clonotype was seen many times. The chain combines TRBV20-1 with TRBJ1-3; tentative D call: TRBD1 (5 bases). The V gene lost 8 bases and the J gene lost 4 bases, with 9 bases spanning the gap. The CDR3 has 11 amino acids. Germline lookup yields CDR1 DFQATT and CDR2 SNEGSKA (reference sequence). DNA of the CDR3: TGCAGTCCACACAGGGGAAACACCATATATTTT. It encodes CSPHRGNTIYF.

Only a few counts were recorded for this clonotype. V and J are TRBV19 and TRBJ1-5; the D gene is possibly TRBD1 (6 bases). Trimming took 3 bases from V and 4 from J, leaving 10 bases between them. Germline values: CDR1 LNHDA, CDR2 SQIVND (reference sequence). The CDR3 has 14 amino acids. For the CDR3, the DNA is TGTGCCAGTAGTATGGGGGCGGGAAATCAGCCCCAGCATTTT. This sequence encodes CASSMGAGNQPQHF.

In this sample, this clonotype turned up many times. The gene calls are TRBV7-2 and TRBJ2-7, with 9 bases lining up with TRBD2. Trimming removed 1 base from V and 0 bases from J; junction bases left unmatched: 1. The germline gives CDR1 SGHTA, CDR2 FQGNSA. The CDR3 sequence is 15 residues long. CDR3 sequence reads: CASSLETSGSYEQYF. Written as DNA, the CDR3 is TGTGCCAGCAGCTTAGAGACTAGCGGCTCCTACGAGCAGTACTTC.

Many counts were recorded for this clonotype. This chain links TRBV30 with TRBJ1-5; D is uncertain. The CDR3 length is 13 residues. V was trimmed by 2 bases and J by 4 bases, leaving 9 bases between them. Germline assignment: CDR1 GTSNPN and CDR2 SVGIG (reference sequence). CDR3 nucleotides: TGTGCCTGGAGTTTCGGGGTTAATCAGCCCCAGCATTTT. Translated, it gives CAWSFGVNQPQHF.

This clonotype came up many times. This rearrangement joins TRBV20-1 to TRBJ2-5, with 10 nucleotides matching TRBD2. V shed 3 bases and J 3 bases; nucleotides not matched to a gene: 7. CDR1 and CDR2 (germline): DFQATT, SNEGSKA (reference sequence). This CDR3 is built from 15 residues. CDR3 DNA sequence: TGCAGTGCTAGGAACGCCCTAGCGGGGGAAGAGACCCAGTACTTC. Translated, it gives CSARNALAGEETQYF.

This chain joins TRBV6-1 and TRBJ2-7, with 8 bases lining up with TRBD2. The length of the CDR3 is 15 residues. Germline V gene sequence: CDR1 MNHNS, CDR2 SASEGT. V lost 4 bases, J lost 5 bases, and 10 bases stayed unmatched. The CDR3 loop reads CASSARFGGADEQYF. The CDR3 nucleotides read TGTGCCAGCAGTGCCCGTTTCGGGGGGGCGGACGAGCAGTACTTC.

This clonotype was detected many times. This rearrangement joins TRBV29-1 to TRBJ1-3; D unresolved. Trimming cost V 1 base and J 6 bases, with 4 bases left between them. The germline V gene has CDR1 SQVTM and CDR2 ANQGSEA. This CDR3 is 11 amino acids long. The DNA for the CDR3 is TGCAGCGTTGAAGTAGCAAACACCATATATTTT. It encodes CSVEVANTIYF.

The CDR3 sequence: CASGLAGGQGETQYF. The DNA of the CDR3 is TGTGCTAGCGGGCTAGCGGGGGGCCAAGGAGAGACCCAGTACTTC. The rearrangement links TRBV7-7 to TRBJ2-5, with 11 bases matching TRBD2. The CDR3 spans 15 residues. In germline, CDR1 is SSHAT, CDR2 FNYEAQ (reference sequence).

Concerning this clonotype: Since a much larger clone is just one base distant, this may be a read error. The genes are TRBV30 and TRBJ1-2; unclear D gene. Germline V gives CDR1 GTSNPN, CDR2 SVGIG (reference sequence). The CDR3 totals 13 residues. The CDR3: CAWSVVGNYGDTF. The CDR3 DNA reads as TGTGCCTGGAGTGTCGTCGGAAACTATGGCGACACCTTC. Full variable domain (missing parts from reference TRBV30 and TRBJ1-2): SQTIHQWPATLVQPVGSPLSLECTVEGTSNPNLYWYRQAAGRGLQLLFYSVGIGQISSEVPQNLSASRPQDRQFILSSKKLLLSDSGFYLCAWSVVGNYGDTFGSGTRLTVV.

For this clonotype: Being one base from a much bigger clone, this may be a read error. V usage is TRBV7-9 and J usage is TRBJ2-7; a weak D match, TRBD1 (5 bases). The CDR3 loop spans 14 amino acids. Deletions cut 5 bases from V and 6 bases from J, with 17 bases between. Germline CDR1 is SEHNR and CDR2 is FQNEAQ (reference sequence). CDR3 loop: CASSQRIGEIEQYF. CDR3 sequence (DNA): TGTGCCAGCAGCCAAAGGATAGGGGAAATCGAGCAGTACTTC.

The rearrangement links TRBV7-9 to TRBJ2-5; the D is unclear. The CDR3 spans 13 residues. V dropped 4 bases and J dropped 2 bases, with 8 bases sitting between them. Germline values: CDR1 SEHNR, CDR2 FQNEAQ (reference sequence). The CDR3 nucleotides read TGTGCCAGCAGCTCCTTATTACAAGAGACCCAGTACTTC. Protein sequence: CASSSLLQETQYF.

The rearrangement uses TRBV12-3 or TRBV12-4 and TRBJ1-1; D is ambiguous. The CDR3 extends over 14 amino acids. Trimming took 5 bases from V and 1 from J, leaving 11 bases between them. This chain's CDR3 is CASSPRSGNTEAFF. DNA of the CDR3: TGTGCCAGCAGTCCCCGCTCCGGGAACACTGAAGCTTTCTTT.